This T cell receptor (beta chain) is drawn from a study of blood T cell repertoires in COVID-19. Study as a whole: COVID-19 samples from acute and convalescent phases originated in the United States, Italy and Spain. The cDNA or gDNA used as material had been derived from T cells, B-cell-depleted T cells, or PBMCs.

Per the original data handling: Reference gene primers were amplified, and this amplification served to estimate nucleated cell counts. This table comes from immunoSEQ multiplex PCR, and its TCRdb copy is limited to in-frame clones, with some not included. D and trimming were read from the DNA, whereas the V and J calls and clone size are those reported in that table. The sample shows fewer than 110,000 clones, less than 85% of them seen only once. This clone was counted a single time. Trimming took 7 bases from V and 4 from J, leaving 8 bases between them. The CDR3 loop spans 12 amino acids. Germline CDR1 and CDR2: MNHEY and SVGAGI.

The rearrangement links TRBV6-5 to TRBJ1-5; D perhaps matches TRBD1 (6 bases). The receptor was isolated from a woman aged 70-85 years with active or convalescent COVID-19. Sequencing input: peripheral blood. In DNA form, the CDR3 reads TGTGCCAGCACCACAGGGAATCAGCCCCAGCATTTT. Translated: CASTTGNQPQHF.